This TCR beta chain was recorded in a study of control samples from healthy donors and cancer patients. CDR1 SGHNT and CDR2 YYREEE come from the germline V gene (reference sequence). The V gene end was trimmed by 1 base and the J gene end by 2 bases; junction bases not matched to a gene: 7. CDR3 length: 16 amino acids. The assay was immunoSEQ multiplex PCR, and TCRdb's table has in-frame clones only and misses some. The table lists fewer than 95,000 clones, more than 75% of them singletons, with over 2% in the top ten. The chain links TRBV5-4 to TRBJ2-7; 9 bases are shared with TRBD2. Sequenced sample: blood. The source is a woman aged 40 to 50 in good health. The CDR3 reads CASSLLSGGPPYEQYF. DNA of the CDR3: TGTGCCAGCAGCTTGCTTAGCGGGGGTCCCCCCTACGAGCAGTACTTC.